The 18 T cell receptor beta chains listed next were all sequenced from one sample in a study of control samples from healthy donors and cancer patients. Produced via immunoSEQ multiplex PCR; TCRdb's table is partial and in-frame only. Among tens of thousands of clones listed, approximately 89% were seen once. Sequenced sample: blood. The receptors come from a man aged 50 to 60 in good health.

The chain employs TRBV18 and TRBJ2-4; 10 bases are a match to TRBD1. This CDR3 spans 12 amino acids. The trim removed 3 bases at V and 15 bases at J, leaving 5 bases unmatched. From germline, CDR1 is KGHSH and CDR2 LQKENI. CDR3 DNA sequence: TGTGCCAGCTCACCTGGACAGGGGGGTCGGTACTTC. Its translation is CASSPGQGGRYF.

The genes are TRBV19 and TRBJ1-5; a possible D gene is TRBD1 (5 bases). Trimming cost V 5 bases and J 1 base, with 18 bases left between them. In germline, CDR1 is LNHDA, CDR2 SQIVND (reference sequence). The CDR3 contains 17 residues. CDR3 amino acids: CASSSRGTGVSNQPQHF. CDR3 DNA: TGTGCCAGTAGTTCCCGGGGGACTGGCGTGAGCAATCAGCCCCAGCATTTT. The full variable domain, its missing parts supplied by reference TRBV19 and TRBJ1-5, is DGGITQSPKYLFRKEGQNVTLSCEQNLNHDAMYWYRQDPGQGLRLIYYSQIVNDFQKGDIAEGYSVSREKKESFPLTVTSAQKNPTAFYLCASSSRGTGVSNQPQHFGDGTRLSIL.

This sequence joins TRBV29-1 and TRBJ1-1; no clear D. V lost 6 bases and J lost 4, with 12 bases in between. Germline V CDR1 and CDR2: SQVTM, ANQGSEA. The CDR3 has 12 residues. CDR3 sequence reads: CSVSGVATEAFF. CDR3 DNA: TGCAGCGTATCCGGGGTTGCCACTGAAGCTTTCTTT. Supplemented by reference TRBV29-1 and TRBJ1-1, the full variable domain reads SAVISQKPSRDICQRGTSLTIQCQVDSQVTMMFWYRQQPGQSLTLIATANQGSEATYESGFVIDKFPISRPNLTFSTLTVSNMSPEDSSIYLCSVSGVATEAFFGQGTRLTVV.

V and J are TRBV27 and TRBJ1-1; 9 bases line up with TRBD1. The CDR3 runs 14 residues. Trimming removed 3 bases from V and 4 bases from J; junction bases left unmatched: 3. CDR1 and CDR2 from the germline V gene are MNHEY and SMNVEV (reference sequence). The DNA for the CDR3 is TGTGCCAGCAGTTTCCGGACAGGGGCCACTGAAGCTTTCTTT. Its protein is CASSFRTGATEAFF.

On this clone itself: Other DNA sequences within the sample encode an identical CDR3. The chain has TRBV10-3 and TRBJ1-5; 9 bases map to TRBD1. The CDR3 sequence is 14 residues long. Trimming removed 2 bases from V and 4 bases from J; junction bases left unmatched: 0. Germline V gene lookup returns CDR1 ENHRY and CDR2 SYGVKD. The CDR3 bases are TGTGCCATCAGTGAGGGACAGGGGAATCAGCCCCAGCATTTT. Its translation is CAISEGQGNQPQHF.

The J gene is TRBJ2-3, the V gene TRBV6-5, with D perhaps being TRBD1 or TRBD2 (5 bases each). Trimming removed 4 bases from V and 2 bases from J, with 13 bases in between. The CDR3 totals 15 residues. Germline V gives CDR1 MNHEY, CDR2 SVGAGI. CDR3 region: CASSFDSGTTDTQYF. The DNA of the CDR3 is TGTGCCAGCAGTTTTGACTCCGGGACCACAGATACGCAGTATTTT.

The CDR3 DNA reads as TGTGCCAGCAAGGGGGACAGAGATTTTAACTATGGCTACACCTTC. Protein sequence: CASKGDRDFNYGYTF. This chain joins TRBV27 and TRBJ1-2; 7 bases line up with TRBD1. CDR3 length: 15 amino acids. Unmatched junction bases numbered 9, after V lost 7 bases and J lost 1 base. The germline V gene encodes CDR1 MNHEY and CDR2 SMNVEV (reference sequence).

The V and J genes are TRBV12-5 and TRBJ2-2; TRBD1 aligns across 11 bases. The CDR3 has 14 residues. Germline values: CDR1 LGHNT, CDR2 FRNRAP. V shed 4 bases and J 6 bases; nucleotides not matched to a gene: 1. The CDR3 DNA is TGTGCTAGTGGTTGGACAGGGGGCTCCGGGGAGCTGTTTTTT. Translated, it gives CASGWTGGSGELFF.

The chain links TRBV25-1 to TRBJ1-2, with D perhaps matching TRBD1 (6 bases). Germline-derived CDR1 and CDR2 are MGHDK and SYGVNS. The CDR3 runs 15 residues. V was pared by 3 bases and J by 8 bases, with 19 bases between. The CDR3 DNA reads TGTGCCAGCAGTGACGAATATCACAGGGCCTGGGGCTACACCTTC. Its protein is CASSDEYHRAWGYTF.

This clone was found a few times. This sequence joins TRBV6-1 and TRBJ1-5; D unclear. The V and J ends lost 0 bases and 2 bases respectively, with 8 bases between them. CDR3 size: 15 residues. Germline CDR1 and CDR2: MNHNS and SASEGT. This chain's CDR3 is CASSEAPGGNQPQHF. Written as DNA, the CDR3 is TGTGCCAGCAGTGAAGCCCCAGGCGGCAATCAGCCCCAGCATTTT.

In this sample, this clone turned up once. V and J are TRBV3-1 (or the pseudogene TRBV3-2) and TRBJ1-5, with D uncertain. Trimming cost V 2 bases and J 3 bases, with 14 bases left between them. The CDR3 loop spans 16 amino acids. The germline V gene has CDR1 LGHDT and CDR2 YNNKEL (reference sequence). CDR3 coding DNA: TGTGCCAGCAGCCAACATCACAGCCGGATCAATCAGCCCCAGCATTTT. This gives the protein CASSQHHSRINQPQHF.

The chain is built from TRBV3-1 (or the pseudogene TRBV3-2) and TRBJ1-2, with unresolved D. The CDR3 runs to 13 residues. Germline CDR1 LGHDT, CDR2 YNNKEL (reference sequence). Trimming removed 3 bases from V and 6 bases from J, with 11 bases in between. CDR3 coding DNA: TGTGCCAGCAGCCATGGCCAAGGCGATGGCTACACCTTC. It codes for CASSHGQGDGYTF.

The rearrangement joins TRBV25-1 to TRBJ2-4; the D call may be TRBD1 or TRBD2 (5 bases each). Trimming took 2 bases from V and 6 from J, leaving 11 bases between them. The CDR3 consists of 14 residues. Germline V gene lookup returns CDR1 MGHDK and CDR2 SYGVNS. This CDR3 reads CASSEVGDRNIQYF. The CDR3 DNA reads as TGTGCCAGCAGTGAAGTTGGGGACCGAAACATTCAGTACTTC.

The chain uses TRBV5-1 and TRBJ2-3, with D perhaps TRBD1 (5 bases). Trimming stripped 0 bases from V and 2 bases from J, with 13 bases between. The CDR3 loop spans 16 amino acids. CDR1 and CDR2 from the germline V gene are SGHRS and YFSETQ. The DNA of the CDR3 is TGCGCCAGCAGCTTGGGTGGGGCGTGGGCCACAGATACGCAGTATTTT. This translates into CASSLGGAWATDTQYF. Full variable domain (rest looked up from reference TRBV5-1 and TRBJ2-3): KAGVTQTPRYLIKTRGQQVTLSCSPISGHRSVSWYQQTPGQGLQFLFEYFSETQRNKGNFPGRFSGRQFSNSRSEMNVSTLELGDSALYLCASSLGGAWATDTQYFGPGTRLTVL.

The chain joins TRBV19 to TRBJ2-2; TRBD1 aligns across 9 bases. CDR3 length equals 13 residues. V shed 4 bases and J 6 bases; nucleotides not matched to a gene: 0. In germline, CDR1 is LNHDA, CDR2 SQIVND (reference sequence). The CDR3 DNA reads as TGTGCCAGTAGTAGACAGGGGGCCGGGGAGCTGTTTTTT. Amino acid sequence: CASSRQGAGELFF.

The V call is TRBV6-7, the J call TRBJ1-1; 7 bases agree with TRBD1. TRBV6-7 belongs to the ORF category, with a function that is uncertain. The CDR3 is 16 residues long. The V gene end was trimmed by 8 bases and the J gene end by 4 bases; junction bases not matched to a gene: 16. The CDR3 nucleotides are TGTGCCAGCGGCGCAATACAGGGGTCGGGAGTCACTGAAGCTTTCTTT. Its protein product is CASGAIQGSGVTEAFF.

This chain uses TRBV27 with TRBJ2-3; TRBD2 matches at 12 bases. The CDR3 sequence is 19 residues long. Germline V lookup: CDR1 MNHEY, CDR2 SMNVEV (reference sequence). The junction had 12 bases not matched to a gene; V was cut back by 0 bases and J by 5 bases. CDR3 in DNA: TGTGCCAGCAGTTTATCCCACGCGACTAGCGGGGGCCTGAGAGATACGCAGTATTTT. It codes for CASSLSHATSGGLRDTQYF.

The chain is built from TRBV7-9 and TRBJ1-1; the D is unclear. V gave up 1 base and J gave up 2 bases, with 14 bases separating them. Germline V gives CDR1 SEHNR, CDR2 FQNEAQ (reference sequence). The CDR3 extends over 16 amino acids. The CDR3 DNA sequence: TGTGCCAGCAGCTTAGGAGGGCAGCGGTATAACACTGAAGCTTTCTTT. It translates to CASSLGGQRYNTEAFF.